This entry is about one T cell receptor beta chain. Germline V lookup: CDR1 SGHTA, CDR2 FQGTGA. CDR3 length: 13 residues. Trimming shortened V by 11 bases and J by 8 bases, and 21 bases separated the two germline ends. This entry belongs to a study of blood T cell repertoires in COVID-19. Study summary: The origin of the acute and convalescent COVID-19 samples was the United States, Italy and Spain. The analysed material was cDNA or gDNA that came from T cells, B-cell-depleted T cells, or PBMCs.

Under the authors' procedure: Amplifying reference gene primers gave estimates of nucleated cell counts. Libraries were prepared by immunoSEQ multiplex PCR; TCRdb keeps only in-frame clonotypes and omits some of them. V, J and clone size reflect that table, while D and trimming were determined from the DNA. The sample lists about 490,000 clones, 80% to 90% occurring once. This sequence joins TRBV7-3 and TRBJ1-2; D not resolved. The TCR originated in a human donor in a cohort sampled during active COVID-19. Sequencing was performed on peripheral blood. CDR3 sequence reads: CAAPGRLRGGYTF. CDR3 nucleotide sequence: TGTGCCGCGCCTGGGCGCCTGAGAGGGGGCTACACCTTC.